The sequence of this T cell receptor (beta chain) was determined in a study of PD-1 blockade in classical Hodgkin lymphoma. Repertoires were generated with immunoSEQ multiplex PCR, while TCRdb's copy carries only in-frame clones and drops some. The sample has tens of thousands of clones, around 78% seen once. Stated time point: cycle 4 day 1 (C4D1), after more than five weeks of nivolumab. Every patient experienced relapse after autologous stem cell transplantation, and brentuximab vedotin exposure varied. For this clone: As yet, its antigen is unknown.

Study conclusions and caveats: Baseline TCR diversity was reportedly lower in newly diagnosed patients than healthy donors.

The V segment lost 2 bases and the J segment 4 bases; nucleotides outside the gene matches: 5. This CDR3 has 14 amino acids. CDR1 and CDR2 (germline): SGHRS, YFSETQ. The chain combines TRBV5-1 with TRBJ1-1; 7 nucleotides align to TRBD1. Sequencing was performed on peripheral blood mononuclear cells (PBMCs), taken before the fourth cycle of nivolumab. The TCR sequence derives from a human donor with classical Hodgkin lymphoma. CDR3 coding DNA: TGCGCCAGCAGCTTTACAGGGGCAGGCACTGAAGCTTTCTTT. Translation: CASSFTGAGTEAFF.